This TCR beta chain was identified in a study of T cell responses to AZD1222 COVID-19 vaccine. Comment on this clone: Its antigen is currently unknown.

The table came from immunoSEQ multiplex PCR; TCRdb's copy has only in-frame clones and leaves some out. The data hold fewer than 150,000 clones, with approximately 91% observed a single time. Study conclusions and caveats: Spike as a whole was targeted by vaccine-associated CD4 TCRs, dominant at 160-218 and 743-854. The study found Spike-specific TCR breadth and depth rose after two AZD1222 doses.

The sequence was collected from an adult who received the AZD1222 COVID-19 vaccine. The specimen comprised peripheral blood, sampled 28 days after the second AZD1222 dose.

The CDR3, as DNA: TGCGCCAGCAGCACCCGACAGGGGAACACTGAAGCTTTCTTT. As protein: CASSTRQGNTEAFF. The V and J genes are TRBV5-1 and TRBJ1-1, with 7 bases lining up with TRBD1. The germline CDR1 and CDR2 sequences are SGHRS and YFSETQ. V lost 4 bases and J lost 1; bases outside the gene matches: 4. The CDR3 totals 14 residues.